The source of this T cell receptor beta chain is a study of long-term antiretroviral therapy in people with HIV. The study, taken as a whole, reports: Nothing was known about ART adherence, viral resistance or changes in therapy. Clones that had undergone expansion before ART dominated the repertoire at all time points.

Details on this clone: No antigen is known for it.

A v3.0 immunoSEQ assay was performed at survey level. Sequencing efforts were directed toward about 35,000-55,000 T-cell genomes per sample. The protocol was immunoSEQ multiplex PCR, while the TCRdb copy is restricted to in-frame clones and leaves out a portion. The sample yields about 40,000 clones, 75% to 90% seen once. One or more pre-ART and two or more post-ART PBMC samples were available from each donor. Per the germline V gene, CDR1 is SGHRS and CDR2 is YFSETQ. The CDR3 extends over 15 amino acids. Trimming stripped 0 bases from V and 2 bases from J, with 10 bases between. The V call is TRBV5-1, the J call TRBJ2-3, with D perhaps matching TRBD2 (6 bases). This TCR came from a woman aged 45-65 years with HIV. The source was unsorted PBMCs, collected 3.1 years after starting antiretroviral therapy. This CDR3 reads CASSLELAVTDTQYF. CDR3 nucleotides: TGCGCCAGCAGCTTGGAACTAGCCGTCACAGATACGCAGTATTTT.